This is a list of T cell receptor beta chains from one sample in a study of CD8+ T cells in alopecia areata. The method was immunoSEQ multiplex PCR; TCRdb's version includes in-frame clones alone and lacks a portion of them. The sample consists of roughly 180,000 clones, 40% to 65% of them appearing once. Source: CD8+ T cells sorted from blood, taken at week 24, from a patient treated with tofacitinib. Every receptor here comes from a human donor with alopecia areata. Each CDR3 is given without its conserved first and last residue. Not every row has a clone size; where given, it reads once, few, many or a size class.

abundance | j_gene | v_gene | CDR3aa
NA | TRBJ2-7 | TRBV5-1 | ASSSGGGGPYEQY
NA | TRBJ2-5 | TRBV2 | ASSDSRETQY
NA | TRBJ1-1 | TRBV30 | AWLVGTEAF
few | TRBJ2-2 | TRBV19 | ASSITGATGELF
once | TRBJ1-1 | TRBV7-9 | ASSLGPGYEAF
few | TRBJ1-1 | TRBV19 | ASIGSGGGTEAF
NA | TRBJ1-1 | TRBV6-4 | ASSPRQGAEAF
NA | TRBJ2-5 | TRBV10-3 | AIRPTGGETQY
once | TRBJ2-2 | TRBV11-2 | ASLRGGASGELF
NA | TRBJ1-1 | TRBV5-1 | ASSFTGDTEAF
NA | TRBJ1-1 | TRBV2 | ASVHVPGQVEAF
NA | TRBJ2-3 | TRBV4-3 | ASSQDMQGPDAQY
few | TRBJ1-1 | TRBV11-2 | ASSPRGTEAF
NA | TRBJ2-1 | TRBV30 | AWSPGGSYNEQF
NA | TRBJ2-7 | TRBV5-1 | ASSYNTYEQY
NA | TRBJ2-1 | TRBV11-2 | ASSLSSRGIEQF
NA | TRBJ2-7 | TRBV7-9 | ASSPQWGEGTYEQY